This is a list of T cell receptor beta chains from one sample in a study of technical replicates of blood from four donors. The repertoire was sequenced with immunoSEQ multiplex PCR; TCRdb's copy has only in-frame clones and lacks some. Of roughly 60,000 clones listed, about 86% were seen once; the top ten hold roughly 5.1%. Sequenced sample: PBMCs. These receptors originate from a human donor in good health. Some clones in this sample may be carry-over from other donors' samples. Each CDR3 is given with its conserved first and last residue. D genes are given only for firm matches. Rows give clone size only sometimes, using once, few, many, or a class for an expanded clone.

.	TRBJ2-1	TRBD2	TRBV5-1	TGCGCCAGCACCCTCGCGGGAGGGATTGATGAGCAGTTCTTC	CASTLAGGIDEQFF
.	TRBJ2-7	.	TRBV9	TGTGCCAGCAGCCCCTCCGCGGGCCGTTCCTACGAGCAGTACTTC	CASSPSAGRSYEQYF
few	TRBJ2-3	.	TRBV15	TGTGCCACAGCGGCGGGGTCTAGCACAGATACGCAGTATTTT	CATAAGSSTDTQYF
.	TRBJ2-1	.	TRBV6-4	TGTGCCAGCAGTACCCAGGGTGACAATGAGCAGTTCTTC	CASSTQGDNEQFF
.	TRBJ1-1	.	TRBV6-5	TGTGCCAGCAGGACTGGGTCCACTGAAGCTTTCTTT	CASRTGSTEAFF
.	TRBJ2-1	.	TRBV29-1	TGCAGCGTGGGGGGGGCGTTCTCCTACAATGAGCAGTTCTTC	CSVGGAFSYNEQFF
.	TRBJ1-2	TRBD1	TRBV14	TGTGCCAGCAGCCAAGATAGGACAGGAGCTAACTATGGCTACACCTTC	CASSQDRTGANYGYTF
.	TRBJ1-2	TRBD1	TRBV11-2	TGTGCCAGCAGCCCCTCGGTCGGGGGACAGCATAACTATGGCTACACCTTC	CASSPSVGGQHNYGYTF
.	TRBJ2-3	.	TRBV10-3	TGTGCCATCAGGGCAGGGCCTAGAACTACAGATACGCAGTATTTT	CAIRAGPRTTDTQYF
.	TRBJ2-7	TRBD2	TRBV12-5	TGTGCTAGTGCCTTAAGCGGGAGCGCCTACGAGCAGTACTTC	CASALSGSAYEQYF
.	TRBJ2-2	.	TRBV11-2	TGTGCCAGCAGCCGGGGAGGCCTAGGCGGGGAGCTGTTTTTT	CASSRGGLGGELFF
.	TRBJ2-7	TRBD2	TRBV10-1	TGCGCCAGCAGTGAGGTAGCGGGAGGAAGCGTCGCCTACGAGCAGTACTTC	CASSEVAGGSVAYEQYF
.	TRBJ2-2	TRBD1	TRBV30	TGTGCCTGGAGCAGACAGGGATACTTGAACACCGGGGAGCTGTTTTTT	CAWSRQGYLNTGELFF
.	TRBJ2-3	.	TRBV11-2	TGTGCCAGCAGCTTCGGACTTACCACAGATACGCAGTATTTT	CASSFGLTTDTQYF
.	TRBJ1-5	.	TRBV5-1	TGCGCCAGCAGCCCGCAGGGGCCCAATCAGCCCCAGCATTTT	CASSPQGPNQPQHF
.	TRBJ2-1	TRBD1	TRBV29-1	TGCAGCGCCCTCCAGGACAGGAACTACAATGAGCAGTTCTTC	CSALQDRNYNEQFF
.	TRBJ1-5	.	TRBV18	TGTGCCAGCTCACCAGGCCAGGGCCTCAATCAGCCCCAGCATTTT	CASSPGQGLNQPQHF
once	TRBJ1-2	TRBD1	TRBV7-6	TGTGCCAGCAGCCCCTCTGGGACAGGGAACTATGGCTACACCTTC	CASSPSGTGNYGYTF
.	TRBJ2-6	.	TRBV18	TGTGCCAGCTCGAATTTCCAGGGATCCGCTGGGGCCAACGTCCTGACTTTC	CASSNFQGSAGANVLTF
.	TRBJ2-1	.	TRBV25-1	TGTGCCAGCAGCAACCGGGGCGGGGTCGATGAGCAGTTCTTC	CASSNRGGVDEQFF
.	TRBJ1-1	.	TRBV7-2	TGTGCCAGCAGCTTAGGCAGTGGTAACACTGAAGCTTTCTTT	CASSLGSGNTEAFF
.	TRBJ2-3	.	TRBV18	TGTGCCAGCTCACCCGGAGATACGCAGTATTTT	CASSPGDTQYF
.	TRBJ2-2	TRBD1	TRBV6-1	TGTGCCAGCAGAGAGGACAGGGGAAACACCGGGGAGCTGTTTTTT	CASREDRGNTGELFF
.	TRBJ2-7	TRBD1	TRBV27	TGTGCCAGCAGTTACAGGGGACAAACTCTCTCCTACGAGCAGTACTTC	CASSYRGQTLSYEQYF
.	TRBJ1-4	.	TRBV2	TGTGCCAGCAAGAGAGATAATGAAAAACTGTTTTTT	CASKRDNEKLFF
.	TRBJ2-3	TRBD2	TRBV7-9	TGTGCCAGCAGCTCCGGGACTAGCGGGTTGGGTGTGAATACGCAGTATTTT	CASSSGTSGLGVNTQYF
.	TRBJ2-3	TRBD2	TRBV29-1	TGCAGCGTTGAAATAGTTGCGGGGGGCACAGATACGCAGTATTTT	CSVEIVAGGTDTQYF
.	TRBJ1-5	.	TRBV5-6	TGTGCCAGCAGCTTCCCGTGGGGAGGGGAGATCAATCAGCCCCAGCATTTT	CASSFPWGGEINQPQHF
.	TRBJ1-5	TRBD1	TRBV30	TGTGCCTGGAGTGGACAGGGACTCGAGCCCCAGCATTTT	CAWSGQGLEPQHF
.	TRBJ2-2	.	TRBV29-1	TGCAGCGGCAACTTCGTCGGGGAGCTGTTTTTT	CSGNFVGELFF
.	TRBJ1-1	.	TRBV30	TGTGCCTGGACCCTAGACGGAATGAACACTGAAGCTTTCTTT	CAWTLDGMNTEAFF
.	TRBJ2-7	TRBD2	TRBV7-9	TGTGCCAGCAGCTCAGGACTAGCGGGAGTCATCTACGAGCAGTACTTC	CASSSGLAGVIYEQYF
.	TRBJ2-7	TRBD1	TRBV9	TGTGCCAGCAGCGGCCGGGACAGTTCATACGAGCAGTACTTC	CASSGRDSSYEQYF
.	TRBJ2-5	.	TRBV29-1	TGCAGCGTTGACTCCGGGACACGGACCCAGTACTTC	CSVDSGTRTQYF
.	TRBJ1-1	.	TRBV1	TGCACCAGCAGCCAAGATTCTCGGGATCCGGTCGGACAGAGAAAGTTTACTGAAGCTTTCTTT	CTSSQDSRDPVGQRKFTEAFF
.	TRBJ2-4	.	TRBV15	TGTGCCACCAGCAGAGATCGGGTTTCTGAAGCCAAAAACATTCAGTACTTC	CATSRDRVSEAKNIQYF
.	TRBJ2-2	TRBD1	TRBV10-1	TGCGCCAGCATCTCCCGAGGGGGCCTGAGGACCGGGGAGCTGTTTTTT	CASISRGGLRTGELFF
.	TRBJ1-5	TRBD1	TRBV7-2	TGTGCCAGCAGCTTAGGGCACAGGGGGAGCAATCAGCCCCAGCATTTT	CASSLGHRGSNQPQHF